This T cell receptor (beta chain) derives from a study of blood T cells in healthy people across ages. Study-level information: About one barcoded beta molecule per two T cells was the capture yield of template switching. Notes on the study in general: Getting older went along with TCR beta diversity per million T cells dropping roughly linearly.

Regarding this clonotype: Its target is unknown.

CDR1 and CDR2 (germline): SNHLY, FYNNEI. V was shortened by 7 bases and J by 5 bases, with 12 bases between the two germline ends. The CDR3 sequence is 14 residues long. Ten milliliters of peripheral blood were drawn from each donor into EDTA-treated tubes. Primers used in a second PCR of roughly 6 to 11 cycles were a sample-barcoded 5' primer and a J-beta primer mix. One entry per CDR3 protein results from TCRdb running MiXCR on the 5' RACE reads. Of 1 million or so distinct CDR3 sequences in the sample, less than 25% were seen once. This sample also appeared in a second study, on T cells of mothers and their children. As reported in that work: Healthy Caucasian mothers, three in number, and their six children were the donors.

The rearrangement links TRBV2 to TRBJ1-6; no firm D call. The receptor was derived from a girl aged 2-15 years in good health. Sequenced input: blood. In DNA form, the CDR3 reads TGTGCCAGCACTAGGTTTCGCGATAATTCACCCCTCCACTTT. It is translated as CASTRFRDNSPLHF.